This TCR beta chain derives from a study of control samples from healthy donors and cancer patients. Sequencing used immunoSEQ multiplex PCR; TCRdb keeps in-frame clones, though not all of them. The data hold approximately 190,000 clones, with around 90% observed a single time. Germline values: CDR1 SGDLS, CDR2 YYNGEE. The length of the CDR3 is 17 residues. Trimming removed 3 bases from V and 4 bases from J; junction bases left unmatched: 11. The chain uses TRBV9 and TRBJ2-1; 9 nucleotides align to TRBD1. Sequences were obtained from blood. The origin of this receptor is a man aged 25 to 45 in good health. CDR3 residues: CASSGRTGESVYNEQFF. The CDR3 DNA is TGTGCCAGCAGCGGACGGACAGGGGAAAGTGTGTACAATGAGCAGTTCTTC.